This entry lists 24 T cell receptor beta chains sequenced from one sample in a study of PD-1 blockade in classical Hodgkin lymphoma. The repertoire was sequenced with immunoSEQ multiplex PCR; TCRdb's copy has only in-frame clones and lacks some. The sample consists of roughly 50,000 clones, 85% to 90% of them appearing once. Documented time point: cycle 4 day 1 (C4D1), after more than five weeks of nivolumab. Brentuximab vedotin exposure varied, and every patient relapsed after autologous stem cell transplantation. The sample was peripheral blood mononuclear cells (PBMCs), taken before the fourth cycle of nivolumab. These receptors were taken from a human donor with classical Hodgkin lymphoma.

This rearrangement joins TRBV4-1 to TRBJ2-1; TRBD2 matches 12 bases. Germline V gives CDR1 MGHRA, CDR2 YSYEKL. J gave up 0 bases and V 4 bases, and 10 bases lay outside the gene matches. The CDR3 has 19 residues. CDR3 amino acids: CASSPTSGRSRSSYNEQFF. The DNA of the CDR3 is TGCGCCAGCAGCCCGACTAGCGGGAGAAGCCGGAGCTCCTACAATGAGCAGTTCTTC.

There are a few counts of this clone. The chain has TRBV4-1 and TRBJ2-5; D gene uncertain. The V end was cut by 1 base, the J end by 2 bases, with 11 bases between. CDR1 is MGHRA, CDR2 YSYEKL, per germline. The CDR3 covers 15 residues. This chain's CDR3 is CASSQVWVQQETQYF. Here the CDR3 DNA reads TGCGCCAGCAGCCAAGTATGGGTACAGCAAGAGACCCAGTACTTC.

The rearrangement joins TRBV5-1 to TRBJ2-5; no definite D call. The germline V and J ends were trimmed by 0 bases and 5 bases, with 11 bases remaining between them. This CDR3 is 14 amino acids long. In germline, CDR1 is SGHRS, CDR2 YFSETQ. In DNA form, the CDR3 reads TGCGCCAGCAGCTTGGTTTTAGCTTCCGAGACCCAGTACTTC. It translates to CASSLVLASETQYF.

The chain combines TRBV7-9 with TRBJ2-7; D is perhaps TRBD1 (5 bases). Germline CDR1 and CDR2: SEHNR and FQNEAQ (reference sequence). The length of the CDR3 is 14 residues. V was pared by 4 bases and J by 6 bases, with 16 bases between. CDR3 DNA: TGTGCCAGCAGCTCGCCCCAGGGCGCGTGCGAGCAGTACTTC. Translated: CASSSPQGACEQYF.

The V call is TRBV7-3, the J call TRBJ2-1; tentatively, D is TRBD2 (6 bases). CDR3 size: 13 residues. From germline, CDR1 is SGHTA and CDR2 FQGTGA. Trimming removed 2 bases from V and 7 bases from J, with 9 bases in between. CDR3 sequence reads: CASSLPSANEQFF. The DNA for the CDR3 is TGTGCCAGCAGCTTACCTAGCGCAAATGAGCAGTTCTTC.

This chain links TRBV28 with TRBJ2-3; the match to TRBD1 covers 11 bases. Germline assignment: CDR1 MDHEN and CDR2 SYDVKM. The CDR3 sequence is 18 residues long. The V segment lost 4 bases and the J segment 0 bases; nucleotides outside the gene matches: 9. Here the CDR3 reads CASSWKSGQGGSTDTQYF. CDR3 nucleotides: TGTGCCAGCAGTTGGAAGTCGGGACAGGGGGGAAGCACAGATACGCAGTATTTT.

The gene calls are TRBV7-6 and TRBJ2-7; weak D call: TRBD2 (6 bases). The CDR3 spans 16 residues. Trimming left V 5 bases short and J 3 bases short, with 20 bases between. Germline V CDR1 and CDR2: SGHVS, FNYEAQ. For the CDR3, the DNA is TGTGCCAGCAGCCTTAAGGGGCGGGGCCCTAACTACGAGCAGTACTTC. Its protein is CASSLKGRGPNYEQYF.

The chain couples TRBV9 to TRBJ2-4, with 12 bases that match TRBD2. This CDR3 region has 21 residues. The V segment lost 4 bases and the J segment 0 bases; nucleotides outside the gene matches: 17. CDR1 and CDR2 (germline): SGDLS, YYNGEE. CDR3 sequence reads: CASSPRERLAGDRVAKNIQYF. CDR3 DNA: TGTGCCAGCAGCCCCAGAGAGAGACTAGCGGGAGACCGAGTAGCCAAAAACATTCAGTACTTC.

The CDR3, as DNA: TGCGCCAGCAGCCAGGGACAACCGAACACTGAAGCTTTCTTT. Translation gives CASSQGQPNTEAFF. The chain recombines TRBV4-1 with TRBJ1-1; possible D gene TRBD1, 6 bases. The length of the CDR3 is 14 residues. Trimming cost V 3 bases and J 1 base, with 9 bases left between them. Germline V CDR1 and CDR2: MGHRA, YSYEKL.

The chain couples TRBV2 to TRBJ2-3, with a possible D match to TRBD1 (6 bases). V lost 4 bases and J 3 bases, leaving 14 bases between the germline ends. The germline CDR1 and CDR2 sequences are SNHLY and FYNNEI. CDR3 size: 15 residues. CDR3 sequence reads: CASSAQGGWTDTQYF. CDR3 DNA: TGTGCCAGCAGTGCCCAAGGGGGTTGGACAGATACGCAGTATTTT.

The chain recombines TRBV29-1 with TRBJ2-7; D call uncertain. CDR3 length: 10 residues. With 4 bases removed from V and 2 bases from J, the gap between germline ends came to 3 bases. Germline V lookup: CDR1 SQVTM, CDR2 ANQGSEA. The CDR3 loop is CSVGTYEQYF. Here the CDR3 DNA reads TGCAGCGTTGGGACCTACGAGCAGTACTTC.

This sequence joins TRBV14 and TRBJ2-3; D is uncertain. CDR3 length: 14 amino acids. CDR1 is SGHDN and CDR2 is FVKESK in the germline V gene. With 1 base removed from V and 6 bases from J, the gap between germline ends came to 11 bases. The CDR3 reads CASSQAGIGDTQYF. The CDR3 DNA reads TGTGCCAGCAGCCAAGCTGGGATTGGGGATACGCAGTATTTT.

The gene calls are TRBV7-3 and TRBJ1-4, with D unclear. Germline V gene sequence: CDR1 SGHTA, CDR2 FQGTGA. V dropped 5 bases and J dropped 8 bases, with 15 bases sitting between them. This CDR3 contains 14 residues. This chain's CDR3 is CASSLGLAPEKLFF. DNA of the CDR3: TGTGCCAGCAGCCTCGGTCTGGCACCCGAAAAACTGTTTTTT.

The chain joins TRBV7-2 to TRBJ1-2; D is perhaps TRBD1 (6 bases). Trimming pared 5 bases from V and 4 bases from J, leaving 17 bases between. This CDR3 has 15 residues. Germline values: CDR1 SGHTA, CDR2 FQGNSA. CDR3 residues: CASSPSRGDPYGYTF. The DNA for the CDR3 is TGTGCCAGCAGCCCTTCGAGGGGGGATCCCTATGGCTACACCTTC.

This clone has just one count. The chain carries TRBV19 and TRBJ1-5; 9 bases line up with TRBD1. The germline V gene encodes CDR1 LNHDA and CDR2 SQIVND (reference sequence). V trimming: 10 bases; J trimming: 1 base; junction bases outside the gene matches: 14. The CDR3 has 17 residues. This CDR3 reads CATTGQGALESNQPQHF. The CDR3 bases are TGTGCCACCACGGGACAGGGTGCTTTGGAAAGCAATCAGCCCCAGCATTTT.

The chain combines TRBV19 with TRBJ1-1, with D possibly matching TRBD1 (6 bases). Deletions cut 1 base from V and 12 bases from J, with 12 bases between. The CDR3 runs to 12 residues. Germline CDR1 and CDR2: LNHDA and SQIVND (reference sequence). The CDR3 sequence: CASSIVQGRPFF. The CDR3 nucleotides are TGTGCCAGTAGTATAGTACAGGGAAGGCCTTTCTTT.

The CDR3 DNA reads TGTGCCAGCAGTTTGGGACAGGCCAAAGGGACCCAGTACTTC. Translation gives CASSLGQAKGTQYF. The V gene is TRBV28, the J gene TRBJ2-5, with 8 bases matching TRBD1. The junction had 7 bases not matched to a gene; V was cut back by 3 bases and J by 7 bases. This CDR3 is 14 amino acids long. Per germline, CDR1 MDHEN and CDR2 SYDVKM.

This clone was detected only a few times. The CDR3, as DNA: TGTGCCAGCAGCCTCGGGGCGGGGAGCGCTGAAGCTTTCTTT. Amino acids: CASSLGAGSAEAFF. The gene calls are TRBV7-6 and TRBJ1-1; perhaps TRBD1 as D (5 bases). The ends were cut back, 5 bases at V and 6 bases at J, with 16 bases in the middle. The CDR3 contains 14 residues. Germline CDR1 and CDR2: SGHVS and FNYEAQ.

The gene calls are TRBV29-1 and TRBJ2-2; tentative D call: TRBD2 (5 bases). Trimming took 5 bases from V and 4 from J, leaving 14 bases between them. The length of the CDR3 is 14 residues. Germline V gene sequence: CDR1 SQVTM, CDR2 ANQGSEA. This CDR3 is CSVPTSLVTGELFF. The CDR3 DNA reads TGCAGCGTTCCCACTAGTCTTGTCACCGGGGAGCTGTTTTTT.

The gene calls are TRBV18 and TRBJ1-5, with 7 bases that match TRBD1. CDR1 and CDR2 from the germline V gene are KGHSH and LQKENI. CDR3 size: 18 residues. V shed 3 bases, J shed 3 bases, and the junction held 14 bases outside the gene matches. For the CDR3, the DNA is TGTGCCAGCTCACCTGGGGCCCGACAGGGTCTGAACAATCAGCCCCAGCATTTT. Protein sequence: CASSPGARQGLNNQPQHF.

The chain recombines TRBV5-6 with TRBJ2-2; D unclear. Trimming pared 5 bases from V and 5 bases from J, leaving 4 bases between. CDR3 length: 11 amino acids. Germline CDR1 reads SGHDT; CDR2 reads YYEEEE. CDR3 coding DNA: TGTGCCAGCAGTTCAACCGGGGAGCTGTTTTTT. Translated, it gives CASSSTGELFF.

The J gene is TRBJ2-5, the V gene TRBV5-1; 10 bases match TRBD1. This CDR3 comprises 14 residues. V was pared by 6 bases and J by 5 bases, with 7 bases of the junction left unmatched. From germline, CDR1 is SGHRS and CDR2 YFSETQ. CDR3 in DNA: TGCGCCAGCAAGCGGGACAGGGGAGGGGAGACCCAGTACTTC. It encodes CASKRDRGGETQYF.

This chain connects TRBV5-1 to TRBJ2-3; D is unclear. Germline CDR1 SGHRS, CDR2 YFSETQ. The CDR3 runs to 14 residues. The V gene lost 7 bases and the J gene lost 1 base, with 13 bases spanning the gap. As DNA, the CDR3 is TGCGCCAGCCGTAAAGTCCAAGGCACAGATACGCAGTATTTT. As protein: CASRKVQGTDTQYF.

The rearrangement links TRBV9 to TRBJ1-5; 7 bases map to TRBD1. Germline CDR1 is SGDLS and CDR2 is YYNGEE. V lost 1 base, J lost 6 bases, and 1 base stayed unmatched. The CDR3 extends over 13 amino acids. The CDR3 protein is CASSVSGGQPQHF. The DNA for the CDR3 is TGTGCCAGCAGCGTATCAGGGGGTCAGCCCCAGCATTTT. Together with reference TRBV9 and TRBJ1-5, the CDR3 gives the full variable domain: DSGVTQTPKHLITATGQRVTLRCSPRSGDLSVYWYQQSLDQGLQFLIQYYNGEERAKGNILERFSAQQFPDLHSELNLSSLELGDSALYFCASSVSGGQPQHFGDGTRLSIL.